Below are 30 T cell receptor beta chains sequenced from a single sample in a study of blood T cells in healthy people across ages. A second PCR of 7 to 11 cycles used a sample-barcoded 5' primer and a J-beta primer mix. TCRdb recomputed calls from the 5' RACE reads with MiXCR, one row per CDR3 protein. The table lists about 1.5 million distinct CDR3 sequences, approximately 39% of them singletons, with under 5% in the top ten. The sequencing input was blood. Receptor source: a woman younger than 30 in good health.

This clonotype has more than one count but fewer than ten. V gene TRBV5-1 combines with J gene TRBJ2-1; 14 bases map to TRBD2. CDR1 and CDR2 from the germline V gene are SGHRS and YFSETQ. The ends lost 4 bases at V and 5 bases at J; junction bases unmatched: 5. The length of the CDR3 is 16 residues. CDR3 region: CASSLTSGGVDNEQFF. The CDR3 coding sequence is TGCGCCAGCAGCCTGACTAGCGGGGGGGTAGACAATGAGCAGTTCTTC.

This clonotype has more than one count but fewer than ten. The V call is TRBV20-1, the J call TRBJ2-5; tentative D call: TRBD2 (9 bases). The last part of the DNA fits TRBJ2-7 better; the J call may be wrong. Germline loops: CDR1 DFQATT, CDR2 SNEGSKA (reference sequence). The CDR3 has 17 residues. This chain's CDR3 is CSAPGTGGLARNYEQYF. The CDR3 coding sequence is TGCAGTGCGCCAGGGACAGGCGGACTAGCGAGAAACTACGAGCAGTACTTC.

The CDR3: CASSRLTHFHGYTF. As DNA, the CDR3 is TGTGCCAGCAGTCGACTCACCCACTTCCATGGCTACACCTTC. The chain employs TRBV12-3 or TRBV12-4 and TRBJ1-2; no reliable D call. V lost 5 bases and J 6 bases, leaving 16 bases between the germline ends. The CDR3 has 14 amino acids.

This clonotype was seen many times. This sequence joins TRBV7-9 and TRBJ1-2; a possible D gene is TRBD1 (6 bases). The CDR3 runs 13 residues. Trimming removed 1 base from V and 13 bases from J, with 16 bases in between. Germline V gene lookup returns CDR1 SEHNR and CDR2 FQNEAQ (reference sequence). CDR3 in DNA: TGTGCCAGCAGCTTAGACGGTGCACAGGGAACCACCTTC. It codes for CASSLDGAQGTTF.

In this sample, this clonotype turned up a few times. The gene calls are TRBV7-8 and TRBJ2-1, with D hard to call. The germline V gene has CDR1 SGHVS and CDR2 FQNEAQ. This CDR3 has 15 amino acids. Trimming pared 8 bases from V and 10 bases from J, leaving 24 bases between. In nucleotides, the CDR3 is TGTGCCAGCGGCGGCACAGTTCCTCGGGCAGGAGAGCAGTTCTTC. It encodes CASGGTVPRAGEQFF.

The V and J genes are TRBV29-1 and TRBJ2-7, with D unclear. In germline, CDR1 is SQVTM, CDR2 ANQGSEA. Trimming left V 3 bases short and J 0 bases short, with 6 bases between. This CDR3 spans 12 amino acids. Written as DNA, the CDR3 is TGCAGCGTTGAGACCGCCTCCTACGAGCAGTACTTC. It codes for CSVETASYEQYF.

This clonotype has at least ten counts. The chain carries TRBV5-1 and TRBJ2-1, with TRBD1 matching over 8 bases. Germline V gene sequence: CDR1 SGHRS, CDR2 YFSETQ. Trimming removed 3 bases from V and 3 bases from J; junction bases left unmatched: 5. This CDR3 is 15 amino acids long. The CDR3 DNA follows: TGCGCCAGCAGCTACACCGGGACAGGCTACAATGAGCAGTTCTTC. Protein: CASSYTGTGYNEQFF.

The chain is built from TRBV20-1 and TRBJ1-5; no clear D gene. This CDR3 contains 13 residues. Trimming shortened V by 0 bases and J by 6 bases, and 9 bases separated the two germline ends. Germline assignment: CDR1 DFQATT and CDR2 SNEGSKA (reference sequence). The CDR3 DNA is TGCAGTGCTAGAGAGGTCGGTAGTCAGCCCCAGCATTTT. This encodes CSAREVGSQPQHF.

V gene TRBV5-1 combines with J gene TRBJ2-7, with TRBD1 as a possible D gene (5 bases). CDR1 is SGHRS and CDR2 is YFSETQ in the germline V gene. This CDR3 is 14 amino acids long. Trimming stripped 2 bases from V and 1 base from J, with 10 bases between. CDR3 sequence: CASSFSGISYEQYF. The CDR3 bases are TGCGCCAGCAGCTTTTCAGGGATATCCTACGAGCAGTACTTC.

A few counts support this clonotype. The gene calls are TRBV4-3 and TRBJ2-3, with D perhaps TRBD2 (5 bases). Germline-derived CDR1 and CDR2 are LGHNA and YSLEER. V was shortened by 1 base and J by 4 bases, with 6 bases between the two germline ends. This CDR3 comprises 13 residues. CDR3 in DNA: TGCGCCAGCAGCCAAGCACTAGCAGATACGCAGTATTTT. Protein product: CASSQALADTQYF.

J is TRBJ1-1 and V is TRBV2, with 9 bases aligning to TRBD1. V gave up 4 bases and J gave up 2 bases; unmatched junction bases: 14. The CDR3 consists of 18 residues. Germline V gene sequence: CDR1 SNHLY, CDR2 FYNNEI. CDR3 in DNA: TGTGCCAGCAGTGCCATACCCCCGGGACAGGGCACAAACACTGAAGCTTTCTTT. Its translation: CASSAIPPGQGTNTEAFF.

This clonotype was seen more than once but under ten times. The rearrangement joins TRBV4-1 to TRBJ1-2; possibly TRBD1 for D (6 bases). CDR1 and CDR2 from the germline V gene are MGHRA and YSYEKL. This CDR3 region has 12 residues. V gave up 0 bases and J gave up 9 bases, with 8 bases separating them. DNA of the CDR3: TGCGCCAGCAGCCAAGATCGGGGGCGCTACACCTTC. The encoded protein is CASSQDRGRYTF.

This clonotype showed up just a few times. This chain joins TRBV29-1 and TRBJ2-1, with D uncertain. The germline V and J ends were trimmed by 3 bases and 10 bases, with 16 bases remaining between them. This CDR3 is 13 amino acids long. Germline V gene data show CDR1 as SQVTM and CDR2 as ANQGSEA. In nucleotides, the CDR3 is TGCAGCGTTGATAGGTTACTAAGCAGCGAGCAGTTCTTC. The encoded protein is CSVDRLLSSEQFF.

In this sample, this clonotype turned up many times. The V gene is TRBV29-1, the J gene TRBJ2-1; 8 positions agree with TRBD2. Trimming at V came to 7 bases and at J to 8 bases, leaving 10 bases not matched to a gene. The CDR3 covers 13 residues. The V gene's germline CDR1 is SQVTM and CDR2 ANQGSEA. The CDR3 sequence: CSGGAGVAHEQFF. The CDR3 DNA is TGCAGCGGCGGAGCGGGAGTCGCCCATGAGCAGTTCTTC.

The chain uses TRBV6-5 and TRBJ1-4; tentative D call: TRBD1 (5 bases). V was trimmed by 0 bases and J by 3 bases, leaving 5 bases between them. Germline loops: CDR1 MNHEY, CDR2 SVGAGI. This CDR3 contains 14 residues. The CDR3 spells CASSYSGANEKLFF. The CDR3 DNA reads TGTGCCAGCAGTTACTCGGGGGCTAATGAAAAACTGTTTTTT.

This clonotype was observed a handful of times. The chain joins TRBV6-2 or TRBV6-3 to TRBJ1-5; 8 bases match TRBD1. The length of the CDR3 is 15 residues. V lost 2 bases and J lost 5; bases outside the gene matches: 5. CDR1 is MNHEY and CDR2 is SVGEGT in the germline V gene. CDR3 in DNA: TGTGCCAGCAGTTACGGCGGGACAGGATATCAGCCCCAGCATTTT. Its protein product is CASSYGGTGYQPQHF.

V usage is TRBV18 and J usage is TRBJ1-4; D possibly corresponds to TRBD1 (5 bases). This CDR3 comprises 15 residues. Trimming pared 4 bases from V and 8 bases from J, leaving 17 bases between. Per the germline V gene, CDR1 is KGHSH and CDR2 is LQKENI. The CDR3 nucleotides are TGTGCCAGCTCACGTTCAAGGGGCCCAGGGGAAAAACTGTTTTTT. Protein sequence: CASSRSRGPGEKLFF. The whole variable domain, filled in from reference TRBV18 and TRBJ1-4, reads NAGVMQNPRHLVRRRGQEARLRCSPMKGHSHVYWYRQLPEEGLKFMVYLQKENIIDESGMPKERFSAEFPKEGPSILRIQQVVRGDSAAYFCASSRSRGPGEKLFFGSGTQLSVL.

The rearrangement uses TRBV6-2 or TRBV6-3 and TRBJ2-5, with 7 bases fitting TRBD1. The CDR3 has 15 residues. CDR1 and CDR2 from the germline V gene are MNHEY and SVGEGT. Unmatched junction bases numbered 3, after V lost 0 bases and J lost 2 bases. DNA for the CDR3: TGTGCCAGCAGTTACTCCCGGGACAGTCAAGAGACCCAGTACTTC. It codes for CASSYSRDSQETQYF.

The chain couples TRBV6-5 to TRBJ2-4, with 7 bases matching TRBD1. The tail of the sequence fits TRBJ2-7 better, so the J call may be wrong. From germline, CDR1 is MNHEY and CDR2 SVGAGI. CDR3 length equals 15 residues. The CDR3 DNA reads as TGTGCCAGCAGTCCCCACAGGGGCCGTAGCGACGAGCAGTACTTC. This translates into CASSPHRGRSDEQYF.

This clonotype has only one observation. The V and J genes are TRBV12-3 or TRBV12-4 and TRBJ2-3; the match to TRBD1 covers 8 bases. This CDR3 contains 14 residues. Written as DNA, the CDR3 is TGTGCGGGCAGTCCCGACAGGGGCGCAGATACGCAGTATTTT. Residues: CAGSPDRGADTQYF.

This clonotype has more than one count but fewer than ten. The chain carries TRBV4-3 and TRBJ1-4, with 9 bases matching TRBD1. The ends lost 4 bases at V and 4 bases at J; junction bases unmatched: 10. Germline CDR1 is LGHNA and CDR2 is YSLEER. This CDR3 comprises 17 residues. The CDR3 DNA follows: TGCGCCAGCAGCCTAGAATCCGCGGGACAGGGTAATGAAAAACTGTTTTTT. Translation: CASSLESAGQGNEKLFF.

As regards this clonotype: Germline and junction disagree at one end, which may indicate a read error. The CDR3 spells CASGLIGQSYEQYF. The CDR3 bases are TGTGCCAGCGGCTTAATCGGACAAAGCTACGAGCAGTACTTC. This chain uses TRBV7-9 with TRBJ2-7, with D possibly matching TRBD1 (5 bases). CDR3 length: 14 residues. In germline, CDR1 is SEHNR, CDR2 FQNEAQ (reference sequence). The full variable domain, completed using reference TRBV7-9 and TRBJ2-7, is DTGVSQNPRHKITKRGQNVTFRCDPISEHNRLYWYRQTLGQGPEFLTYFQNEAQLEKSRLLSDRFSAERPKGSFSTLEIQRTEQGDSAMYLCASGLIGQSYEQYFGPGTRLTVT.

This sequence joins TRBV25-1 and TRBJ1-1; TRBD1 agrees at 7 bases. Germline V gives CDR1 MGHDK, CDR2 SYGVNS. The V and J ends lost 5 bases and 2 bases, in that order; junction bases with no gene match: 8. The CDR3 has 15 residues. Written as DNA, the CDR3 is TGTGCCAGCAGTTACAGCGGGACAGTTAACACTGAAGCTTTCTTT. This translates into CASSYSGTVNTEAFF.

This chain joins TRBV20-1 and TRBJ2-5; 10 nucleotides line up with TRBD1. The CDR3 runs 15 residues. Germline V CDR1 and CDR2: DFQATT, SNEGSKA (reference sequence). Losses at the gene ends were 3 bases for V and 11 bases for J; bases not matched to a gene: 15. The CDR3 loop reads CSARWRDRGLLEQYF. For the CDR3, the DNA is TGCAGTGCTAGGTGGAGGGACAGGGGACTTTTGGAGCAGTACTTC.

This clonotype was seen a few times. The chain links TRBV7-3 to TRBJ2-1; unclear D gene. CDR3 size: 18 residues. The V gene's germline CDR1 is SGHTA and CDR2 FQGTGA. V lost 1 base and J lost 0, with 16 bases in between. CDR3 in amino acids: CASSLKRRLSSSYNEQFF. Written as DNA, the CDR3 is TGTGCCAGCAGCTTAAAAAGGCGATTGAGTAGCTCCTACAATGAGCAGTTCTTC.

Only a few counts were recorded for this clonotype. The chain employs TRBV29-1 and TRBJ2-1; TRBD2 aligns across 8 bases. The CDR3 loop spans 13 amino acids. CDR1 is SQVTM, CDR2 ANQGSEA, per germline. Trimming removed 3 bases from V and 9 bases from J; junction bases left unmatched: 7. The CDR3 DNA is TGCAGCGTTGAGCGAGCGGGAGCTCCTGAGCAGTTCTTC. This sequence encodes CSVERAGAPEQFF.

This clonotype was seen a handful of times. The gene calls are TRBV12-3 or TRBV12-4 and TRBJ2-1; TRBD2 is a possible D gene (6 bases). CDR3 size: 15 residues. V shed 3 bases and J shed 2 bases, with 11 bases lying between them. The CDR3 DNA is TGTGCCAGCAGTTTGCGGCGGGGTGCCTACAATGAGCAGTTCTTC. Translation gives CASSLRRGAYNEQFF.

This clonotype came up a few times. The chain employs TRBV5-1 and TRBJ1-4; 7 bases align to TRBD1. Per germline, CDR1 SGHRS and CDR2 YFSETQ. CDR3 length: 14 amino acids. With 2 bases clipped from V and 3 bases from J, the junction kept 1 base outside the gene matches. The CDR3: CASSFDRANEKLFF. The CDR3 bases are TGCGCCAGCAGCTTTGACAGGGCTAATGAAAAACTGTTTTTT.

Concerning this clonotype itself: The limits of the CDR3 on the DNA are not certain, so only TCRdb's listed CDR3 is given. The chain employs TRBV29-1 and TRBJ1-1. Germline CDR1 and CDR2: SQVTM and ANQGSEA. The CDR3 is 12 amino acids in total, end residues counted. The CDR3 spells CSVARGSTETFF.

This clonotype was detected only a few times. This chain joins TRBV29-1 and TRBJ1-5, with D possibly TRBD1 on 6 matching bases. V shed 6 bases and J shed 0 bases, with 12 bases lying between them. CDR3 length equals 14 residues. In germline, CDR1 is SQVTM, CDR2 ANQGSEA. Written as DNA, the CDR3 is TGCAGCGTACGAGAGGGGGGTAGCAATCAGCCCCAGCATTTT. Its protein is CSVREGGSNQPQHF.